These 26 T cell receptor beta chains were sequenced from one sample in a study of graft-versus-host responses after intestinal transplantation (dated by TCRdb to 2020 to 2022). Read against the paper, the sample's time point label means: cells obtained before transplantation from donor or recipient. Receptors were amplified or captured by the immunoSEQ multiplex PCR assay. TCRdb limited this immuneACCESS table to in-frame rearrangements with V and J called. A share of clones is missing; checked studies link under half to unresolved V genes, and the rest is unexplained. The sample profile shows roughly 120,000 clones; around nine tenths of them were found once. In total, the top ten clones hold 0.2% to 0.25% of the sample. For these receptors, no antigen is known. The sequencing used unstimulated CD4+ T cells sorted from spleen or lymph node cells, collected before transplant. These receptors all stem from a human donor who was the organ donor for an intestinal transplant.

This chain uses TRBV27 with TRBJ2-5; TRBD2 matches at 7 bases. V shed 1 base and J 2 bases; nucleotides not matched to a gene: 4. This CDR3 is built from 15 residues. Per germline, CDR1 MNHEY and CDR2 SMNVEV (reference sequence). The CDR3 sequence: CASSLLGGLQETQYF. CDR3 DNA: TGTGCCAGCAGTTTATTGGGAGGGTTGCAAGAGACCCAGTACTTC.

The chain is built from TRBV6-1 and TRBJ2-7, with D perhaps TRBD2 (6 bases). This CDR3 spans 14 amino acids. The V end was cut by 5 bases, the J end by 6 bases, with 17 bases between. Germline-derived CDR1 and CDR2 are MNHNS and SASEGT. The DNA of the CDR3 is TGTGCCAGCAGTACTAGCTCCTCTGTGCGCGAGCAGTACTTC. Its translation is CASSTSSSVREQYF.

The V call is TRBV19, the J call TRBJ1-2, with 9 bases that match TRBD1. Germline CDR1 LNHDA, CDR2 SQIVND (reference sequence). The CDR3 spans 14 residues. V shed 7 bases, J shed 8 bases, and the junction held 11 bases outside the gene matches. CDR3 region: CASTNRDRVQGYTF. CDR3 DNA: TGTGCCAGTACTAACCGGGACAGGGTACAAGGCTACACCTTC.

V usage is TRBV4-1 and J usage is TRBJ2-2, with 10 positions matching TRBD2. The V segment lost 0 bases and the J segment 3 bases; nucleotides outside the gene matches: 10. The V gene's germline CDR1 is MGHRA and CDR2 YSYEKL. CDR3 length: 19 residues. The DNA of the CDR3 is TGCGCCAGCAGCCAAGAGATGGGCCTAGCGGGAGAATACACCGGGGAGCTGTTTTTT. It specifies CASSQEMGLAGEYTGELFF.

The V and J genes are TRBV18 and TRBJ2-1; no firm D call. The CDR3 spans 15 residues. The V end was cut by 2 bases, the J end by 2 bases, with 10 bases between. CDR1 and CDR2 (germline): KGHSH, LQKENI. In DNA form, the CDR3 reads TGTGCCAGCTCACCATCGGGCCTACCCTACAATGAGCAGTTCTTC. Encoded protein: CASSPSGLPYNEQFF.

DNA of the CDR3: TGTGCCAGCAGCTTCAAGGCTAGCGGGAGGGCCGGGGATGAGCAGTTCTTC. Translating it yields CASSFKASGRAGDEQFF. The J gene is TRBJ2-1, the V gene TRBV7-9; TRBD2 agrees at 12 bases. Germline lookup yields CDR1 SEHNR and CDR2 FQNEAQ (reference sequence). J gave up 8 bases and V 3 bases, and 11 bases lay outside the gene matches. The CDR3 is made up of 17 amino acids.

The gene calls are TRBV5-5 and TRBJ2-3; D not resolved. Germline CDR1 SGHKS, CDR2 YYEKEE (reference sequence). The CDR3 has 14 residues. The V gene lost 0 bases and the J gene lost 4 bases, with 9 bases spanning the gap. CDR3 DNA: TGTGCCAGCAGCTTGGTCGGCAAGTCAGATACGCAGTATTTT. Translated: CASSLVGKSDTQYF.

The V gene is TRBV27, the J gene TRBJ2-7; 11 nucleotides agree with TRBD2. Germline assignment: CDR1 MNHEY and CDR2 SMNVEV (reference sequence). V lost 8 bases and J lost 0; bases outside the gene matches: 6. The CDR3 is made up of 15 amino acids. The CDR3 coding sequence is TGTGCCAGCCCTAGCGGGAGGTCCCCCTCCTACGAGCAGTACTTC. Translated, it gives CASPSGRSPSYEQYF.

This rearrangement joins TRBV18 to TRBJ2-7, with a weak D call TRBD1 (7 bases). There are 13 residues in the CDR3. Trimming took off 3 bases at V and 6 bases at J, with 12 bases between the two ends. The V gene's germline CDR1 is KGHSH and CDR2 LQKENI. CDR3 residues: CASSPGQEGEQYF. The DNA of the CDR3 is TGTGCCAGCTCACCCGGACAGGAGGGCGAGCAGTACTTC.

The chain uses TRBV28 and TRBJ2-5; D is perhaps TRBD2 (5 bases). Looked up from germline, CDR1 is MDHEN and CDR2 is SYDVKM. CDR3 size: 12 residues. Trimming shortened V by 2 bases and J by 9 bases, and 10 bases separated the two germline ends. In DNA form, the CDR3 reads TGTGCCAGCAGTTTACCAACTAGGGCCCAGTACTTC. Its translation: CASSLPTRAQYF.

This chain uses TRBV21-1 with TRBJ2-3; TRBD2, as called in the table, went unchecked against the DNA. TRBV21-1 has pseudogene status. CDR3 size: 15 residues. The CDR3: CASTPRGAFTDTQYF. CDR3 in DNA: TGTGCCAGCACCCCCCGCGGGGCGTTCACAGATACGCAGTATTTT.

The chain has TRBV7-9 and TRBJ2-7; no definite D call. Germline V gene lookup returns CDR1 SEHNR and CDR2 FQNEAQ (reference sequence). Deletions cut 5 bases from V and 1 base from J, with 6 bases between. The CDR3 is 12 residues long. CDR3 in DNA: TGTGCCAGCAGCCTTGGATCCTACGAGCAGTACTTC. Protein product: CASSLGSYEQYF.

This chain joins TRBV27 and TRBJ1-4, with D unresolved. V lost 5 bases and J 7 bases, leaving 17 bases between the germline ends. CDR1 MNHEY and CDR2 SMNVEV come from the germline V gene (reference sequence). The CDR3 totals 15 residues. CDR3 DNA: TGTGCCAGCAGTCACTCAGCGGGGTCTGGTGAAAAACTGTTTTTT. Translated, it gives CASSHSAGSGEKLFF.

This clone was seen once. This sequence joins TRBV7-2 and TRBJ1-1; D remains ambiguous. In germline, CDR1 is SGHTA, CDR2 FQGNSA. The V end was cut by 2 bases, the J end by 3 bases, with 10 bases between. This CDR3 comprises 14 residues. The CDR3, as DNA: TGTGCCAGCAGCTTACAGGCTAGGGACACTGAAGCTTTCTTT. This sequence encodes CASSLQARDTEAFF.

The chain combines TRBV19 with TRBJ1-4; tentatively, D is TRBD1 (6 bases). Per the germline V gene, CDR1 is LNHDA and CDR2 is SQIVND (reference sequence). This CDR3 has 13 amino acids. V was trimmed by 1 base and J by 8 bases, leaving 8 bases between them. This chain's CDR3 is CASSIGGGEKLFF. The CDR3 region has the DNA TGTGCCAGTAGTATAGGCGGGGGCGAAAAACTGTTTTTT. Using reference TRBV19 and TRBJ1-4 for the parts outside the CDR3, the full variable domain is DGGITQSPKYLFRKEGQNVTLSCEQNLNHDAMYWYRQDPGQGLRLIYYSQIVNDFQKGDIAEGYSVSREKKESFPLTVTSAQKNPTAFYLCASSIGGGEKLFFGSGTQLSVL.

The J gene is TRBJ2-7, the V gene TRBV6-1, with TRBD1 matching over 8 bases. Germline CDR1 reads MNHNS; CDR2 reads SASEGT. V gave up 4 bases and J gave up 2 bases; unmatched junction bases: 4. There are 14 residues in the CDR3. The DNA for the CDR3 is TGTGCCAGCAGTGTGGACAGGGCCCCCTACGAGCAGTACTTC. Protein product: CASSVDRAPYEQYF.

The chain combines TRBV20-1 with TRBJ2-5; D is unresolved. The CDR3 loop spans 11 amino acids. The germline CDR1 and CDR2 sequences are DFQATT and SNEGSKA (reference sequence). The ends were cut back, 6 bases at V and 6 bases at J, with 11 bases in the middle. The CDR3 spells CSARNSQTQYF. The DNA of the CDR3 is TGCAGTGCCAGGAACTCGCAGACCCAGTACTTC.

J is TRBJ1-4 and V is TRBV5-5, with TRBD1 as a possible D gene (6 bases). Germline CDR1 SGHKS, CDR2 YYEKEE (reference sequence). This CDR3 is built from 14 residues. Deletions cut 4 bases from V and 5 bases from J, with 12 bases between. CDR3 nucleotides: TGTGCCAGCAGCATATCGGACAGCAATGAAAAACTGTTTTTT. The encoded protein is CASSISDSNEKLFF.

The genes are TRBV2 and TRBJ2-7, with 7 bases aligning to TRBD1. CDR3 length: 15 amino acids. Germline CDR1 SNHLY, CDR2 FYNNEI. Trimming removed 7 bases from V and 0 bases from J; junction bases left unmatched: 9. The CDR3 sequence: CASKVGTESSYEQYF. DNA of the CDR3: TGTGCCAGCAAGGTAGGGACAGAAAGCTCCTACGAGCAGTACTTC.

V gene TRBV15 combines with J gene TRBJ1-5; D uncertain. The CDR3 is made up of 18 amino acids. With 1 base removed from V and 1 base from J, the gap between germline ends came to 17 bases. The germline gives CDR1 LNHNV, CDR2 YYDKDF (reference sequence). In DNA form, the CDR3 reads TGTGCCACCAGCAGAGCGCCCGAGGGTATGGGGAGCAATCAGCCCCAGCATTTT. Translating it yields CATSRAPEGMGSNQPQHF.

The chain links TRBV6-5 to TRBJ2-5, with D maybe TRBD1 (5 bases). V was pared by 6 bases and J by 4 bases, with 12 bases between. There are 13 residues in the CDR3. Germline lookup yields CDR1 MNHEY and CDR2 SVGAGI. The chain's CDR3 is CASRPGAGETQYF. CDR3 in DNA: TGTGCCAGCAGGCCTGGGGCTGGAGAGACCCAGTACTTC.

The J gene is TRBJ1-2, the V gene TRBV18, with a possible D match to TRBD1 (5 bases). The V end lost 3 bases, the J end lost 6 bases, and 20 bases lay between the germline ends. Germline values: CDR1 KGHSH, CDR2 LQKENI. CDR3 length: 16 residues. The CDR3 region is CASSPLSGRGTHGYTF. The DNA of the CDR3 is TGTGCCAGCTCACCCTTGTCAGGACGCGGGACTCATGGCTACACCTTC.

V and J are TRBV6-5 and TRBJ2-3; D remains ambiguous. Germline V gene sequence: CDR1 MNHEY, CDR2 SVGAGI. Trimming shortened V by 5 bases and J by 6 bases, and 9 bases separated the two germline ends. The CDR3 sequence is 12 residues long. CDR3 sequence: CASSEARDTQYF. CDR3 sequence (DNA): TGTGCCAGCAGTGAAGCAAGGGATACGCAGTATTTT.

The V call is TRBV4-2, the J call TRBJ1-2; 8 bases align to TRBD1. CDR3 length equals 18 residues. V gave up 1 base and J gave up 0 bases; unmatched junction bases: 10. Germline V gives CDR1 LGHNA, CDR2 YNFKEQ. The CDR3 region has the DNA TGTGCCAGCAGCCAAGGGACCGGGACAGGAACGGCTAACTATGGCTACACCTTC. Amino acid sequence: CASSQGTGTGTANYGYTF.

This clone has more than one count but fewer than ten. The chain carries TRBV6-4 and TRBJ1-1; D remains ambiguous. V dropped 0 bases and J dropped 11 bases, with 16 bases sitting between them. Germline V gives CDR1 MRHNA, CDR2 SNTAGT. This CDR3 contains 14 residues. The CDR3 protein is CASSDSQIRGSAFF. The CDR3 DNA is TGTGCCAGCAGTGACTCTCAAATCCGGGGATCCGCTTTCTTT.

CDR3 amino acids: CASSLETSGDYEQYF. Written as DNA, the CDR3 is TGCGCCAGCAGCTTGGAGACTAGCGGGGACTACGAGCAGTACTTC. The genes are TRBV5-1 and TRBJ2-7, with 11 bases fitting TRBD2. V was clipped by 0 bases and J by 3 bases; unmatched bases: 2. This CDR3 is 15 amino acids long. Per germline, CDR1 SGHRS and CDR2 YFSETQ.